Each of the 29 T cell receptor beta chains below was sequenced from the same sample in a study of blood T cell repertoires in COVID-19. Here immunoSEQ multiplex PCR was the method, and the copy in TCRdb shows in-frame clones only, minus some. Among over 200,000 clones listed, around 88% were seen once. Sequenced material: PBMCs or T cells enriched from blood (not recorded which). The receptors were sampled from a man between 40 and 49 years old who had recovered from COVID-19.

The rearrangement uses TRBV11-2 and TRBJ1-2; a possible D gene is TRBD1 (6 bases). The germline V and J ends were trimmed by 4 bases and 8 bases, with 26 bases remaining between them. This CDR3 spans 17 amino acids. Germline V gene lookup returns CDR1 SGHAT and CDR2 FQNNGV. Written as DNA, the CDR3 is TGTGCCAGCAGCTCGCGGGCAGTACAGGGCCTTGTGGGAGGCTACACCTTC. It yields the protein CASSSRAVQGLVGGYTF.

The V and J genes are TRBV29-1 and TRBJ2-5; D gene unclear. The germline CDR1 and CDR2 sequences are SQVTM and ANQGSEA. The CDR3 runs 14 residues. V was clipped by 0 bases and J by 7 bases, with 15 bases between them. CDR3 residues: CSVEDQALPGTQYF. CDR3 sequence (DNA): TGCAGCGTTGAAGATCAGGCCCTCCCAGGGACCCAGTACTTC.

This clone was detected once. The chain joins TRBV27 to TRBJ2-7; a possible D gene is TRBD1 (6 bases). Trimming removed 2 bases at V and 0 bases at J, with 11 bases between. The CDR3 extends over 15 amino acids. Germline V CDR1 and CDR2: MNHEY, SMNVEV (reference sequence). As DNA, the CDR3 is TGTGCCAGCAGTTTAAGGTGGGACATCTCCTACGAGCAGTACTTC. This encodes CASSLRWDISYEQYF.

The chain joins TRBV3-1 (or the pseudogene TRBV3-2) to TRBJ2-2, with a possible D match to TRBD2 (7 bases). Germline V lookup: CDR1 LGHDT, CDR2 YNNKEL (reference sequence). The CDR3 spans 20 residues. Trimming cost V 1 base and J 3 bases, with 24 bases left between them. For the CDR3, the DNA is TGTGCCAGCAGCCAAGCCGGAGGGGGGGCCCTCTCCCGGGACACCGGGGAGCTGTTTTTT. Its protein product is CASSQAGGGALSRDTGELFF.

This clone was picked up many times. The gene calls are TRBV7-8 and TRBJ1-2, with TRBD1 matching 8 bases. The CDR3 has 15 amino acids. The V and J ends lost 3 bases and 8 bases, in that order; junction bases with no gene match: 11. In germline, CDR1 is SGHVS, CDR2 FQNEAQ. The CDR3 reads CASSLGQDWIGGYTF. CDR3 coding DNA: TGTGCCAGCAGCTTGGGACAGGATTGGATTGGGGGCTACACCTTC.

The chain links TRBV13 to TRBJ2-3; 8 positions match TRBD2. V lost 4 bases to trimming and J lost 0 bases; unmatched junction nucleotides: 24. The length of the CDR3 is 22 residues. Germline values: CDR1 PRHDT, CDR2 FYEKMQ (reference sequence). CDR3 residues: CASSSTENGTPDSGESTDTQYF. CDR3 coding DNA: TGTGCCAGCAGCTCGACAGAAAACGGGACACCTGATAGCGGGGAAAGCACAGATACGCAGTATTTT.

This clone was detected only once. V is TRBV6-2 or TRBV6-3 and J is TRBJ2-7; 8 bases agree with TRBD2. Germline lookup yields CDR1 MNHEY and CDR2 SVGEGT. V trimming: 6 bases; J trimming: 3 bases; junction bases outside the gene matches: 13. The CDR3 is 16 amino acids. CDR3 sequence (DNA): TGTGCCAGCAGCACTGATATAGCGGGACGGCGCTACGAGCAGTACTTC. Its translation: CASSTDIAGRRYEQYF.

This chain uses TRBV19 with TRBJ2-7, with D unresolved. In germline, CDR1 is LNHDA, CDR2 SQIVND (reference sequence). The CDR3 contains 15 residues. The V end was cut by 4 bases, the J end by 6 bases, with 19 bases between. The CDR3 loop is CASSTVGQLSTEQYF. The DNA for the CDR3 is TGTGCCAGTAGTACGGTGGGCCAGCTTAGTACCGAGCAGTACTTC.

This chain connects TRBV5-4 to TRBJ2-7, with D tentatively TRBD1 (6 bases). The CDR3 length is 15 residues. The ends were cut back, 4 bases at V and 2 bases at J, with 16 bases in the middle. Germline V gene sequence: CDR1 SGHNT, CDR2 YYREEE (reference sequence). The CDR3 here is CASSIDRFPTYEQYF. CDR3 DNA: TGTGCCAGCAGCATCGACAGGTTCCCCACCTACGAGCAGTACTTC.

This clone has only one observation. The chain joins TRBV9 to TRBJ2-3; 7 positions agree with TRBD2. The V gene's germline CDR1 is SGDLS and CDR2 YYNGEE. V gave up 0 bases and J gave up 0 bases; unmatched junction bases: 10. CDR3 length: 18 amino acids. In nucleotides, the CDR3 is TGTGCCAGCAGCGTAGTGGGGACTACTAACCCTAGCACAGATACGCAGTATTTT. Its translation is CASSVVGTTNPSTDTQYF.

The chain joins TRBV30 to TRBJ2-7; 7 bases are a match to TRBD1. The V gene end was trimmed by 1 base and the J gene end by 0 bases; junction bases not matched to a gene: 3. CDR1 is GTSNPN, CDR2 SVGIG, per germline (reference sequence). The CDR3 length is 14 residues. This chain's CDR3 is CAWSGDRVSYEQYF. The CDR3 DNA is TGTGCCTGGAGTGGAGACAGGGTCTCCTACGAGCAGTACTTC.

The rearrangement uses TRBV24-1 and TRBJ2-5; 13 bases are a match to TRBD2. Per the germline V gene, CDR1 is KGHDR and CDR2 is SFDVKD. V lost 3 bases to trimming and J lost 5 bases; unmatched junction nucleotides: 11. The CDR3 loop spans 18 amino acids. The CDR3 DNA sequence: TGTGCCACCAGTGATCCAACTAGCGGGAGGGTCCTGGGGGAGACCCAGTACTTC. It codes for CATSDPTSGRVLGETQYF.

This chain uses TRBV5-8 with TRBJ2-3, with D possibly TRBD2 on 6 matching bases. Trimming took 1 base from V and 2 from J, leaving 14 bases between them. This CDR3 is 16 amino acids long. CDR1 and CDR2 from the germline V gene are SGHTS and YDEGEE. The CDR3 region is CASSLIRGVYTDTQYF. The DNA of the CDR3 is TGTGCCAGCAGCTTGATCCGCGGGGTATACACAGATACGCAGTATTTT.

The chain has TRBV6-5 and TRBJ1-1, with D unclear. V was cut by 6 bases and J by 1 base, with 9 bases left in between. CDR3 length: 13 residues. The germline V gene encodes CDR1 MNHEY and CDR2 SVGAGI. CDR3 residues: CASSYEGNTEAFF. The CDR3 nucleotides are TGTGCCAGCAGCTACGAGGGGAACACTGAAGCTTTCTTT.

This CDR3 reads CASSYSQETQYF. DNA for the CDR3: TGTGCCAGCAGTTACTCCCAAGAGACCCAGTACTTC. The chain joins TRBV2 to TRBJ2-5; D remains ambiguous. The CDR3 length is 12 residues. Deletions cut 5 bases from V and 1 base from J, with 5 bases between. Germline-derived CDR1 and CDR2 are SNHLY and FYNNEI. Full variable domain (remainder filled in from reference TRBV2 and TRBJ2-5): EPEVTQTPSHQVTQMGQEVILRCVPISNHLYFYWYRQILGQKVEFLVSFYNNEISEKSEIFDDQFSVERPDGSNFTLKIRSTKLEDSAMYFCASSYSQETQYFGPGTRLLVL.

Note on this clone: Mismatch with germline at one junction end may stem from a read error. V gene TRBV20-1 combines with J gene TRBJ1-4; possible D gene TRBD1, 5 bases. The CDR3 contains 11 residues. Germline V CDR1 and CDR2: DFQATT, SNEGSKA (reference sequence). CDR3 sequence reads: CSAIPQAGPSF. The CDR3 coding sequence is TGCAGTGCCATCCCCCAGGCAGGGCCTTCTTTT.

The chain joins TRBV28 to TRBJ2-1; 9 bases match TRBD2. The CDR3 is 16 amino acids. V lost 8 bases to trimming and J lost 2 bases; unmatched junction nucleotides: 10. The germline gives CDR1 MDHEN, CDR2 SYDVKM. The CDR3 loop reads CASAGASGATYNEQFF. CDR3 nucleotides: TGTGCCAGCGCCGGGGCTAGCGGGGCGACCTACAATGAGCAGTTCTTC.

This CDR3 is CASSFGASADDNEQFF. The CDR3 bases are TGTGCCAGCAGTTTCGGAGCTTCGGCGGATGACAATGAGCAGTTCTTC. This chain uses TRBV28 with TRBJ2-1; D ambiguous. Trimming removed 3 bases from V and 5 bases from J, with 17 bases in between. CDR3 length: 16 amino acids. CDR1 and CDR2 (germline): MDHEN, SYDVKM. Variable domain in full (rest from reference TRBV28 and TRBJ2-1): DVKVTQSSRYLVKRTGEKVFLECVQDMDHENMFWYRQDPGLGLRLIYFSYDVKMKEKGDIPEGYSVSREKKERFSLILESASTNQTSMYLCASSFGASADDNEQFFGPGTRLTVL.

This clone was detected only a few times. A read error may be the cause here, since a much bigger clone is one base away. The V and J genes are TRBV3-1 (or the pseudogene TRBV3-2) and TRBJ1-5; 9 bases line up with TRBD1. This CDR3 spans 14 amino acids. The V gene's germline CDR1 is LGHDT and CDR2 YNNKEL (reference sequence). V dropped 5 bases and J dropped 5; count of bases not matched to a gene: 4. CDR3 DNA sequence: TGTGCCAGCAGCGCAACAGGGGGCCATCAGCCCCAGCATTTT. Translated, it gives CASSATGGHQPQHF.

A single count supports this clone. The chain uses TRBV6-6 and TRBJ1-5; maybe TRBD1 (5 bases). The V gene's germline CDR1 is MNHNY and CDR2 SVGAGI (reference sequence). Between the trimmed V and J ends, which lost 6 bases and 1 base, there was a span of 13 bases. This CDR3 comprises 15 residues. The CDR3: CASSSRGVSNQPQHF. For the CDR3, the DNA is TGTGCCAGCAGCTCCCGGGGGGTGAGCAATCAGCCCCAGCATTTT.

J is TRBJ2-7 and V is TRBV28; 13 nucleotides match TRBD2. Germline V CDR1 and CDR2: MDHEN, SYDVKM. Unmatched junction bases numbered 7, after V lost 5 bases and J lost 3 bases. CDR3 length equals 16 residues. The CDR3 loop reads CASSRWTSGRSYEQYF. Written as DNA, the CDR3 is TGTGCCAGCAGTCGATGGACTAGCGGGAGAAGCTACGAGCAGTACTTC. Using reference TRBV28 and TRBJ2-7 for the parts outside the CDR3, the full variable domain is DVKVTQSSRYLVKRTGEKVFLECVQDMDHENMFWYRQDPGLGLRLIYFSYDVKMKEKGDIPEGYSVSREKKERFSLILESASTNQTSMYLCASSRWTSGRSYEQYFGPGTRLTVT.

The V and J genes are TRBV15 and TRBJ1-5; D not resolved. CDR1 is LNHNV, CDR2 YYDKDF, per germline (reference sequence). The CDR3 is 15 residues long. V gave up 4 bases and J gave up 2 bases, with 12 bases separating them. This chain's CDR3 is CATSIWGEGNQPQHF. The CDR3, as DNA: TGTGCCACCAGCATCTGGGGAGAGGGCAATCAGCCCCAGCATTTT.

This clone was picked up a small number of times. The chain uses TRBV5-1 and TRBJ1-1, with D perhaps TRBD1 (5 bases). V lost 3 bases and J 1 base, leaving 13 bases between the germline ends. Per the germline V gene, CDR1 is SGHRS and CDR2 is YFSETQ. There are 15 residues in the CDR3. The CDR3 protein is CASSSQVPENTEAFF. In DNA form, the CDR3 reads TGCGCCAGCAGCTCACAGGTTCCGGAGAACACTGAAGCTTTCTTT. The full variable domain, its missing parts supplied by reference TRBV5-1 and TRBJ1-1, is KAGVTQTPRYLIKTRGQQVTLSCSPISGHRSVSWYQQTPGQGLQFLFEYFSETQRNKGNFPGRFSGRQFSNSRSEMNVSTLELGDSALYLCASSSQVPENTEAFFGQGTRLTVV.

The chain is built from TRBV4-2 and TRBJ2-7, with a weak D call TRBD2 (6 bases). V dropped 0 bases and J dropped 5 bases, with 14 bases sitting between them. Germline CDR1 LGHNA, CDR2 YNFKEQ. This CDR3 has 15 residues. The DNA of the CDR3 is TGTGCCAGCAGCCAAGATGACGGGAGTCTCGACGAGCAGTACTTC. It specifies CASSQDDGSLDEQYF.

This rearrangement joins TRBV10-2 to TRBJ1-2; TRBD1 might be the D (5 bases). From germline, CDR1 is WSHSY and CDR2 SAAADI. Trimming cost V 3 bases and J 3 bases, with 11 bases left between them. CDR3 length: 14 amino acids. CDR3 in DNA: TGCGCCAGCAGTGACTCGGGGGGGGACTATGGCTACACCTTC. It codes for CASSDSGGDYGYTF.

The chain has TRBV3-1 (or the pseudogene TRBV3-2) and TRBJ2-5, with TRBD2 matching 11 bases. After removal of 3 bases from V and 6 bases from J, the junction contained 9 bases not matched to a gene. This CDR3 comprises 16 residues. Germline CDR1 is LGHDT and CDR2 is YNNKEL (reference sequence). The CDR3 is CASSHYTSGGSQTQYF. CDR3 DNA: TGTGCCAGCAGCCACTACACTAGCGGGGGTAGCCAGACCCAGTACTTC.

The gene calls are TRBV27 and TRBJ1-2; the D gene is possibly TRBD1 (5 bases). Germline loops: CDR1 MNHEY, CDR2 SMNVEV (reference sequence). The CDR3 is 13 amino acids. The ends were cut back, 7 bases at V and 7 bases at J, with 16 bases in the middle. This CDR3 is CASTLGVGSGYTF. The CDR3 DNA is TGTGCCAGCACCCTGGGGGTCGGGAGTGGCTACACCTTC.

V is TRBV7-8 and J is TRBJ1-5; a weak D match, TRBD1 (6 bases). The V and J ends lost 1 base and 5 bases respectively, with 12 bases between them. Germline CDR1 SGHVS, CDR2 FQNEAQ. The CDR3 length is 15 residues. CDR3 DNA: TGTGCCAGCAGCTTAGAGCGGGACACCTATCAGCCCCAGCATTTT. Translated, it gives CASSLERDTYQPQHF.

The chain carries TRBV14 and TRBJ2-3; 8 nucleotides match TRBD2. Germline CDR1 reads SGHDN; CDR2 reads FVKESK. This CDR3 contains 18 residues. The V segment lost 1 base and the J segment 1 base; nucleotides outside the gene matches: 10. DNA of the CDR3: TGTGCCAGCAGCCAAGCCGTCGTTAGCGGGACCGGCACAGATACGCAGTATTTT. Protein: CASSQAVVSGTGTDTQYF. The whole variable domain, remainder taken from reference TRBV14 and TRBJ2-3, is EAGVTQFPSHSVIEKGQTVTLRCDPISGHDNLYWYRRVMGKEIKFLLHFVKESKQDESGMPNNRFLAERTGGTYSTLKVQPAELEDSGVYFCASSQAVVSGTGTDTQYFGPGTRLTVL.